These 27 T cell receptor beta chains share one sample of origin, sequenced in a study of blood T cell repertoires in COVID-19. The repertoire was sequenced with immunoSEQ multiplex PCR; TCRdb's copy has only in-frame clones and lacks some. The data show approximately 130,000 clones, 75% to 85% seen once. Sequenced: peripheral blood. These receptors were taken from a man aged 80 or over with acute or convalescent COVID-19.

This clone was seen only once. This chain joins TRBV4-1 and TRBJ2-7, with 9 bases identical to TRBD1. The CDR3 sequence is 15 residues long. The germline gives CDR1 MGHRA, CDR2 YSYEKL. V shed 4 bases and J 6 bases; nucleotides not matched to a gene: 10. The CDR3 DNA reads TGCGCCAGCAGCCTAGATGGACAGGGGACGAGCGAGCAGTACTTC. This gives the protein CASSLDGQGTSEQYF.

The sample holds one count of this clone. The chain recombines TRBV3-1 (or the pseudogene TRBV3-2) with TRBJ2-1; 14 bases agree with TRBD2. Germline CDR1 LGHDT, CDR2 YNNKEL (reference sequence). J was trimmed by 6 bases and V by 7 bases; bases with no gene match: 5. This CDR3 has 15 residues. CDR3 residues: CASTQTSGGANEQFF. CDR3 DNA sequence: TGTGCCAGCACCCAGACTAGCGGGGGGGCCAATGAGCAGTTCTTC.

The chain recombines TRBV12-3 or TRBV12-4 with TRBJ1-2; D ambiguous. The CDR3 length is 13 residues. V was trimmed by 3 bases and J by 2 bases, leaving 7 bases between them. The CDR3 here is CASSFTENYGYTF. The DNA of the CDR3 is TGTGCCAGCAGTTTCACAGAGAACTATGGCTACACCTTC.

The chain couples TRBV5-8 to TRBJ2-5; TRBD1 aligns across 9 bases. Per the germline V gene, CDR1 is SGHTS and CDR2 is YDEGEE. The CDR3 sequence is 17 residues long. V shed 2 bases and J 0 bases; nucleotides not matched to a gene: 8. The CDR3 protein is CASSFHTGTGNQETQYF. The CDR3, as DNA: TGTGCCAGCAGCTTCCATACCGGGACAGGGAACCAAGAGACCCAGTACTTC.

This CDR3 reads CASSGPSTDEQYF. CDR3 nucleotide sequence: TGTGCCAGCAGCGGACCTAGTACCGACGAGCAGTACTTC. The chain recombines TRBV9 with TRBJ2-7; no definite D call. The ends were cut back, 3 bases at V and 5 bases at J, with 12 bases in the middle. CDR1 is SGDLS, CDR2 YYNGEE, per germline. CDR3 length: 13 amino acids.

The chain has TRBV18 and TRBJ1-2; D is undetermined. The ends were cut back, 2 bases at V and 8 bases at J, with 15 bases in the middle. This CDR3 is built from 14 residues. CDR1 is KGHSH and CDR2 is LQKENI in the germline V gene. CDR3 in DNA: TGTGCCAGCTCACCATGGGAGGTATCCAGCGGCTACACCTTC. Translation gives CASSPWEVSSGYTF.

The rearrangement uses TRBV6-6 and TRBJ2-7; tentatively, D is TRBD1 (6 bases). CDR1 and CDR2 from the germline V gene are MNHNY and SVGAGI (reference sequence). The V gene lost 2 bases and the J gene lost 1 base, with 12 bases spanning the gap. The CDR3 covers 15 residues. CDR3 DNA sequence: TGTGCCAGCAGTTACCCCTTGAGGGGGTCCTACGAGCAGTACTTC. Encoded protein: CASSYPLRGSYEQYF.

The chain recombines TRBV15 with TRBJ1-4; maybe TRBD1 (5 bases). V dropped 0 bases and J dropped 8 bases, with 13 bases sitting between them. There are 15 residues in the CDR3. Per the germline V gene, CDR1 is LNHNV and CDR2 is YYDKDF (reference sequence). The CDR3 sequence is CATSRDDRGKEKLFF. CDR3 in DNA: TGTGCCACCAGCAGAGACGATCGGGGGAAAGAAAAACTGTTTTTT.

Only a few counts were recorded for this clone. J is TRBJ2-5 and V is TRBV4-1, with TRBD2 matching 14 bases. This CDR3 contains 17 residues. The germline V gene encodes CDR1 MGHRA and CDR2 YSYEKL. The V segment lost 0 bases and the J segment 1 base; nucleotides outside the gene matches: 1. CDR3: CASSQDGLAGGQETQYF. DNA for the CDR3: TGCGCCAGCAGCCAAGATGGACTAGCGGGGGGCCAAGAGACCCAGTACTTC.

CDR3 amino acids: CASSPIGQATYEQYF. The CDR3 DNA follows: TGTGCCAGCAGCCCAATTGGACAGGCGACCTACGAGCAGTACTTC. The rearrangement links TRBV27 to TRBJ2-7; 7 bases agree with TRBD1. This CDR3 is 15 amino acids long. Germline V gene sequence: CDR1 MNHEY, CDR2 SMNVEV (reference sequence). V lost 6 bases, J lost 2 bases, and 10 bases stayed unmatched.

This clone came up many times. CDR3 sequence (DNA): TGCGCCAGCAGCTTAAACAGGGTTTCTGGAAACACCATATATTTT. Protein sequence: CASSLNRVSGNTIYF. The chain joins TRBV5-1 to TRBJ1-3; D may be TRBD1 (6 bases). The CDR3 covers 15 residues. CDR1 and CDR2 from the germline V gene are SGHRS and YFSETQ. Trimming took off 2 bases at V and 1 base at J, with 10 bases between the two ends.

This chain connects TRBV19 to TRBJ1-1; D unclear. The CDR3 loop spans 14 amino acids. V gave up 3 bases and J gave up 0 bases, with 8 bases separating them. CDR1 and CDR2 from the germline V gene are LNHDA and SQIVND (reference sequence). CDR3 in DNA: TGTGCCAGTAGTATGACGGGAGTGAACACTGAAGCTTTCTTT. Amino acid sequence: CASSMTGVNTEAFF.

To note about this clone: The same CDR3 arises from other DNA sequences in this sample as well. The CDR3 loop reads CASSPGTASSYEQYF. Here the CDR3 DNA reads TGTGCCAGCTCACCCGGGACAGCTAGCTCCTACGAGCAGTACTTC. The chain links TRBV18 to TRBJ2-7; 7 bases agree with TRBD1. Unmatched junction bases numbered 5, after V lost 3 bases and J lost 0 bases. Germline V gene sequence: CDR1 KGHSH, CDR2 LQKENI. The CDR3 covers 15 residues.

The chain links TRBV19 to TRBJ2-5; D perhaps matches TRBD2 (6 bases). V was clipped by 5 bases and J by 1 base, with 8 bases between them. The CDR3 contains 13 residues. The V gene's germline CDR1 is LNHDA and CDR2 SQIVND (reference sequence). The DNA of the CDR3 is TGTGCCAGTAGTCCGGGGGTCCAAGAGACCCAGTACTTC. It yields the protein CASSPGVQETQYF. The full variable domain, completed using reference TRBV19 and TRBJ2-5, is DGGITQSPKYLFRKEGQNVTLSCEQNLNHDAMYWYRQDPGQGLRLIYYSQIVNDFQKGDIAEGYSVSREKKESFPLTVTSAQKNPTAFYLCASSPGVQETQYFGPGTRLLVL.

This rearrangement joins TRBV5-1 to TRBJ2-7; 7 nucleotides agree with TRBD1. This CDR3 is 13 amino acids long. Per the germline V gene, CDR1 is SGHRS and CDR2 is YFSETQ. Losses at the gene ends were 5 bases for V and 2 bases for J; bases not matched to a gene: 4. The CDR3 nucleotides read TGCGCCAGCAGTACAGGGGACCCCTACGAGCAGTACTTC. The encoded protein is CASSTGDPYEQYF.

The rearrangement joins TRBV7-2 to TRBJ2-7; TRBD2 matches at 7 bases. Germline CDR1 SGHTA, CDR2 FQGNSA. This CDR3 has 14 amino acids. The V segment lost 2 bases and the J segment 7 bases; nucleotides outside the gene matches: 8. The CDR3 reads CASSLQPSGFEQYF. Written as DNA, the CDR3 is TGTGCCAGCAGCTTACAGCCTAGCGGCTTTGAGCAGTACTTC. The whole variable domain, filled in from reference TRBV7-2 and TRBJ2-7, reads GAGVSQSPSNKVTEKGKDVELRCDPISGHTALYWYRQSLGQGLEFLIYFQGNSAPDKSGLPSDRFSAERTGGSVSTLTIQRTQQEDSAVYLCASSLQPSGFEQYFGPGTRLTVT.

The rearrangement joins TRBV12-3 or TRBV12-4 to TRBJ1-1; D remains unclear. Trimming removed 6 bases at V and 5 bases at J, with 13 bases between. CDR3 size: 13 residues. The CDR3 DNA reads TGTGCCAGCAGCCCTCATGGAGGTACTGAAGCTTTCTTT. This gives the protein CASSPHGGTEAFF.

The chain has TRBV3-1 (or the pseudogene TRBV3-2) and TRBJ2-3, with 12 positions matching TRBD2. Trimming cost V 4 bases and J 1 base; bases outside gene matches: 6. Germline CDR1 LGHDT, CDR2 YNNKEL (reference sequence). The CDR3 runs 17 residues. CDR3 in amino acids: CASSRRLAGVRTDTQYF. The CDR3 region has the DNA TGTGCCAGCAGCCGGAGACTAGCGGGGGTGCGCACAGATACGCAGTATTTT.

The chain has TRBV7-8 and TRBJ2-7, with D tentatively TRBD1 (5 bases). The CDR3 extends over 14 amino acids. Germline V CDR1 and CDR2: SGHVS, FQNEAQ. Trimming stripped 5 bases from V and 2 bases from J, with 13 bases between. The CDR3 nucleotides are TGTGCCAGCAGCCCCGACAGTGTCCCCTACGAGCAGTACTTC. Protein product: CASSPDSVPYEQYF.

This chain links TRBV12-1 with TRBJ2-7; the D segment call TRBD1 is taken from the table without a DNA check. TRBV12-1 is given as a pseudogene. The CDR3 is 15 residues long. The CDR3 DNA is TGTGCCAAGTCACGGGCGGACAGGGCATCGAGCGAGCAGTACTTC. Encoded protein: CAKSRADRASSEQYF.

The V gene is TRBV4-2, the J gene TRBJ2-2; 7 bases align to TRBD1. V dropped 3 bases and J dropped 7; count of bases not matched to a gene: 8. Germline V lookup: CDR1 LGHNA, CDR2 YNFKEQ. The CDR3 is made up of 15 amino acids. The CDR3 sequence is CASSQSGGNDGELFF. In nucleotides, the CDR3 is TGTGCCAGCAGCCAGTCAGGGGGTAATGACGGGGAGCTGTTTTTT.

The chain joins TRBV3-1 (or the pseudogene TRBV3-2) to TRBJ2-7; 7 bases match TRBD1. CDR1 LGHDT and CDR2 YNNKEL come from the germline V gene (reference sequence). The CDR3 is 14 residues long. V was pared by 3 bases and J by 2 bases, with 4 bases of the junction left unmatched. CDR3 in amino acids: CASSQGQTAYEQYF. Written as DNA, the CDR3 is TGTGCCAGCAGCCAGGGACAGACCGCCTACGAGCAGTACTTC.

DNA of the CDR3: TGCGCCAGCAGCCAAGACAGGGTCTCTGGGGCCAACGTCCTGACTTTC. Its protein is CASSQDRVSGANVLTF. This chain links TRBV4-3 with TRBJ2-6; D is perhaps TRBD1 (5 bases). This CDR3 is built from 16 residues. V was pared by 0 bases and J by 0 bases, with 6 bases between. From germline, CDR1 is LGHNA and CDR2 YSLEER.

The chain is built from TRBV5-5 and TRBJ2-1; TRBD1 aligns across 9 bases. This CDR3 spans 15 amino acids. Germline assignment: CDR1 SGHKS and CDR2 YYEKEE (reference sequence). The V segment lost 4 bases and the J segment 6 bases; nucleotides outside the gene matches: 8. CDR3 loop: CASSSRGQGLNEQFF. CDR3 nucleotides: TGTGCCAGCAGCAGCCGGGGACAGGGACTCAATGAGCAGTTCTTC.

This clone was seen a single time. This chain links TRBV6-5 with TRBJ1-5; D not certain. The CDR3 loop spans 12 amino acids. Deletions cut 7 bases from V and 4 bases from J, with 8 bases between. CDR1 and CDR2 from the germline V gene are MNHEY and SVGAGI. The CDR3 loop reads CASTTGNQPQHF. CDR3 sequence (DNA): TGTGCCAGCACGACGGGAAATCAGCCCCAGCATTTT.

Turning to this clone: Other nucleotide sequences from this sample produce the same CDR3. The rearrangement joins TRBV2 to TRBJ2-1; 11 positions match TRBD2. J lost 4 bases, V lost 6 bases, and 5 bases had no gene match. This CDR3 is built from 15 residues. Germline V gives CDR1 SNHLY, CDR2 FYNNEI. The CDR3 loop reads CASRTSGGPYNEQFF. The CDR3 bases are TGTGCCAGCAGAACTAGCGGGGGACCTTACAATGAGCAGTTCTTC.

This clone was seen more than once but under ten times. The chain is built from TRBV5-4 and TRBJ1-2, with 8 bases that match TRBD1. Germline-derived CDR1 and CDR2 are SGHNT and YYREEE (reference sequence). There are 14 residues in the CDR3. V gave up 4 bases and J gave up 8 bases; unmatched junction bases: 10. Here the CDR3 reads CASSTQGAFRGYTF. The CDR3 nucleotides read TGTGCCAGCAGCACCCAGGGGGCCTTTAGAGGCTACACCTTC.